This TCR beta chain was captured in a study of blood T cell repertoires in COVID-19. Study background: The samples span acute and convalescent COVID-19 from the United States, Italy and Spain. T cells, B-cell-depleted T cells, or PBMCs provided the cDNA or gDNA that served as material.

In the authors' methods: Amplification from reference gene primers served as the basis for estimated nucleated cell counts. Sequencing was performed with immunoSEQ multiplex PCR; in TCRdb, only in-frame clones are kept and a portion is missing. V, J and clone size are taken as reported in that table, and D and trimming were inferred from the DNA itself. The table has roughly 500,000 clones, nearly 90% seen once. V lost 2 bases and J lost 6, with 7 bases in between. Germline CDR1 SGHTA, CDR2 FQGNSA. This CDR3 contains 12 residues. The clonotype was recovered from a young man with COVID-19, enrolled during active disease. The V gene is TRBV7-2, the J gene TRBJ1-2; D call uncertain. Sequenced input: peripheral blood. The CDR3 here is CASSLTYHGYTF. In DNA form, the CDR3 reads TGTGCCAGCAGCTTAACATATCATGGCTACACCTTC.